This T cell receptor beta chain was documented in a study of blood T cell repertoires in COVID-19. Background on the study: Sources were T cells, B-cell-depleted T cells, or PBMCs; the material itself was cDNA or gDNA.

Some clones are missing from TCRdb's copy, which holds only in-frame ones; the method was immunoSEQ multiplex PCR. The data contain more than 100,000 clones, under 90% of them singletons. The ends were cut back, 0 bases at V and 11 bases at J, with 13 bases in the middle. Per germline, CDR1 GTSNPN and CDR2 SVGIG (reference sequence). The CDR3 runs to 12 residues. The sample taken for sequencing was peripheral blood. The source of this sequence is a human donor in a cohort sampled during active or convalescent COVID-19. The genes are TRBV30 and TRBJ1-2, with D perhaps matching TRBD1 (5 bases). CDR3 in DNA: TGTGCCTGGAGTGTACAGGATACGGATTACACCTTC. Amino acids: CAWSVQDTDYTF.